This T cell receptor beta chain was obtained from a study of blood T cell repertoires in COVID-19. Data came from immunoSEQ multiplex PCR; TCRdb stores just in-frame clones and leaves some out. The table records about 200,000 clones, roughly 84% of them present only once. Trimming pared 5 bases from V and 16 bases from J, leaving 15 bases between. The length of the CDR3 is 11 residues. CDR1 is SGHAT and CDR2 is FQNNGV in the germline V gene. The J gene is TRBJ2-1, the V gene TRBV11-2; tentatively, D is TRBD2 (6 bases). Sequences were obtained from peripheral blood. This sequence originates from a person between 65 and 79 years old with COVID-19, enrolled during active disease. The CDR3 DNA is TGTGCCAGCAGCGCCACGGGACTCCGCTTCTTC. This gives the protein CASSATGLRFF.